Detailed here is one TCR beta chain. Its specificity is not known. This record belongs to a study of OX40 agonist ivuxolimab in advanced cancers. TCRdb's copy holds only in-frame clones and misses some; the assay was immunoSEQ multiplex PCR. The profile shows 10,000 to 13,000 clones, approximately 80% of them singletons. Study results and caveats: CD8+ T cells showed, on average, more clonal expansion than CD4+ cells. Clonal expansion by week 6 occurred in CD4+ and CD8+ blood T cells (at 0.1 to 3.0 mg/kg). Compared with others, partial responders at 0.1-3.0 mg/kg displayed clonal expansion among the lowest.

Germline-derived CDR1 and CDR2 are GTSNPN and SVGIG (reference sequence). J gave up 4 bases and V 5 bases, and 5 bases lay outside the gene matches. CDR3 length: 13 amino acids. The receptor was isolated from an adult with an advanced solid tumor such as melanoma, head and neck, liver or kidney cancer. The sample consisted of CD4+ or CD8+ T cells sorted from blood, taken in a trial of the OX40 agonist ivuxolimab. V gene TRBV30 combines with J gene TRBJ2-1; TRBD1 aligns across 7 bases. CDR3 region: CAWSGQVYNEQFF. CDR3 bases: TGTGCCTGGTCTGGACAGGTGTACAATGAGCAGTTCTTC.